The rows below give T cell receptor beta chains drawn from one sample of a study of PD-1 blockade in classical Hodgkin lymphoma. The repertoire was sequenced with immunoSEQ multiplex PCR; TCRdb's copy has only in-frame clones and lacks some. The sample carries tens of thousands of clones, around 69% recorded once. This material consisted of peripheral blood mononuclear cells (PBMCs), taken at baseline. These receptors all stem from a human donor with classical Hodgkin lymphoma. CDR3s include the opening cysteine and the closing phenylalanine or tryptophan. D genes are given only for firm matches. Size tells how often a clone was seen (once, few, many) or the class of an expanded clone, and some rows leave it out.

TRBV18	TRBJ1-6	large	NA	TGTGCCAGCTCACAAACCGGAGGCATGGCACCCCTCCACTTT	CASSQTGGMAPLHF
TRBV6-4	TRBJ2-1	NA	NA	TGTGCCAGCAGTGTGGGGGATGAGCAGTTCTTC	CASSVGDEQFF
TRBV6-1	TRBJ2-2	NA	TRBD1	TGTGCCAGCGACAGGGGGAACACCGGGGAGCTGTTTTTT	CASDRGNTGELFF
TRBV10-3	TRBJ2-3	NA	TRBD2	TGTGCCATCAGTGGCGGGAGGGCCCGGGGGGATACGCAGTATTTT	CAISGGRARGDTQYF
TRBV4-1	TRBJ1-2	NA	NA	TGCGCCAGCAGCCAAGAGGAGAGGGTCAGCTATGGCTACACCTTC	CASSQEERVSYGYTF
TRBV10-3	TRBJ2-7	once	TRBD1	TGTGCCATCGGACAGGGGGCTTATAGCGAGCAGTACTTC	CAIGQGAYSEQYF
TRBV5-6	TRBJ2-3	NA	NA	TGTGCCAGCAGCAGGACAGATACGCAGTATTTT	CASSRTDTQYF
TRBV5-4	TRBJ2-1	NA	TRBD2	TGTGCCAGCAGCCCCTCGGGGGGTAGGAGTGACAATGAGCAGTTCTTC	CASSPSGGRSDNEQFF
TRBV6-5	TRBJ1-5	NA	NA	TGTGCCAGCAGCCGGGACGGAGGGAATCAGCCCCAGCATTTT	CASSRDGGNQPQHF
TRBV28	TRBJ1-6	NA	NA	TGTGCCAGCAGGGGTAGTGAAGGGGATAATTCACCCCTCCACTTT	CASRGSEGDNSPLHF
TRBV7-6	TRBJ2-5	NA	TRBD2	TGTGCCAGCAGCTTGGGGACTAGCGGGGCGATGGGGACCCAGTACTTC	CASSLGTSGAMGTQYF
TRBV19	TRBJ2-5	NA	NA	TGTGCCAGTAGCCTCCTTTCCGGAACCCAGTACTTC	CASSLLSGTQYF
TRBV7-9	TRBJ2-5	NA	TRBD1	TGTGCCAGCAGCGTTTCTTCAGGGGGCGGTGAAGAGACCCAGTACTTC	CASSVSSGGGEETQYF
TRBV10-1	TRBJ1-1	NA	NA	TGCGCCAGCAGTCGCTCCGGGGTGGTTGAAGCTTTCTTT	CASSRSGVVEAFF
TRBV28	TRBJ1-2	NA	NA	TGTGCCAGCAGTACAGGGCCTGGGGGCTACACCTTC	CASSTGPGGYTF
TRBV29-1	TRBJ2-3	NA	NA	TGCAGCGTCGGCGGGACCTCCGGAGATACGCAGTATTTT	CSVGGTSGDTQYF
TRBV6-5	TRBJ1-1	NA	NA	TGTGCCAGCAGTTACCAAGGGAACACTGAAGCTTTCTTT	CASSYQGNTEAFF
TRBV6-1	TRBJ2-3	once	NA	NA	CASSEMGQGVAAGIVYF
TRBV6-5	TRBJ2-1	once	TRBD2	TGTGCCAGCAGACCCAGCGGGAGTACCTACAATGAGCAGTTCTTC	CASRPSGSTYNEQFF
TRBV5-5	TRBJ1-6	NA	NA	TGTGCCAGCAGCCAGCAACTGGAGGTGAAAAATTCACCCCTCCACTTT	CASSQQLEVKNSPLHF
TRBV19	TRBJ1-6	once	NA	TGTGCCAGTAGTACCCTGGACTATAATTCACCCCTCCACTTT	CASSTLDYNSPLHF
TRBV5-4	TRBJ2-5	NA	TRBD2	TGTGCCAGCAGCTTGGCCGGACTAGCGGGAGTACCCCAAGAGACCCAGTACTTC	CASSLAGLAGVPQETQYF
TRBV19	TRBJ1-5	NA	TRBD1	TGTGCCAGTAGTACTTGGACAGGGAGTAGCAATCAGCCCCAGCATTTT	CASSTWTGSSNQPQHF
TRBV7-2	TRBJ2-3	NA	NA	TGTGCCAGCAGCTTCCTGCGCACAGATACGCAGTATTTT	CASSFLRTDTQYF
TRBV13	TRBJ2-5	NA	TRBD2	TGTGCCAGCAGCTTGGGACTAGCGGGAGTTACCCCCCAGTACTTC	CASSLGLAGVTPQYF
TRBV5-4	TRBJ1-5	few	NA	TGTGCCAGCAGCTTTGGCCAGGGGACACATCAGCCCCAGCATTTT	CASSFGQGTHQPQHF
TRBV9	TRBJ1-3	NA	TRBD1	TGTGCCAGCAGCGTAGCTACTGGGACAGGGTCTGGAAACACCATATATTTT	CASSVATGTGSGNTIYF
TRBV9	TRBJ1-1	NA	NA	TGTGCCAGCAGCGTAGAGGACAGACTGAACACTGAAGCTTTCTTT	CASSVEDRLNTEAFF
TRBV19	TRBJ1-4	NA	NA	TGTGCCAGTAGGAAGGTTTCAACTAATGAAAAACTGTTTTTT	CASRKVSTNEKLFF
TRBV5-4	TRBJ2-3	NA	TRBD2	TGTGCCAGCAGCCCCGGAGTAGCGGGAGGCACAGATACGCAGTATTTT	CASSPGVAGGTDTQYF
TRBV9	TRBJ1-1	once	NA	TGTGCCAGCAGCGTAGGATCCCCTGGTGAAGCTTTCTTT	CASSVGSPGEAFF
TRBV5-4	TRBJ1-2	medium-sized	NA	TGTGCCAGCAGCTTGAACTATGGCTACACCTTC	CASSLNYGYTF
TRBV6-6	TRBJ1-2	NA	NA	TGTGCCAGCGTCAACAGAGAGAACTATGGCTACACCTTC	CASVNRENYGYTF
TRBV13	TRBJ2-7	NA	TRBD2	TGTGCCAGCAGCTTGGGACTAGCGGGAGTTAACGAGCAGTACTTC	CASSLGLAGVNEQYF
TRBV2	TRBJ1-4	NA	NA	TGTGCCAGCAGTGGTCCGGGCCGCCGGGAACTGTTTTTT	CASSGPGRRELFF
TRBV9	TRBJ2-1	few	NA	TGTGCCAGCAGCGTTTGGGGGAACAATGAGCAGTTCTTC	CASSVWGNNEQFF
TRBV2	TRBJ2-7	NA	NA	TGTGCCAGCAGTGAAGCGGTCGAAAAAGGGACAGTGGGGGGACTGCGACTTTCCTACGAGCAGTACTTC	CASSEAVEKGTVGGLRLSYEQYF
TRBV29-1	TRBJ2-7	NA	TRBD1	TGCAGCGTTCTAGGGACAGGAACCTACGAGCAGTACTTC	CSVLGTGTYEQYF
TRBV6-5	TRBJ2-6	NA	TRBD1	TGTGCCAGCAGACGGACAGGAGGGGCCAACGTCCTGACTTTC	CASRRTGGANVLTF
TRBV7-6	TRBJ2-5	NA	TRBD1	TGTGCCAGCAGCTTCGGGACAGGGGGTCTCCAAGAGACCCAGTACTTC	CASSFGTGGLQETQYF
TRBV13	TRBJ2-5	NA	TRBD1	TGTGCCAGCAGCACCTATCACAGGGGGCAAGGAGAGACCCAGTACTTC	CASSTYHRGQGETQYF
TRBV5-4	TRBJ2-4	NA	NA	TGTGCCAGCAGCTTGCAGTCAGGGTTAGCCAAAAACATTCAGTACTTC	CASSLQSGLAKNIQYF
TRBV19	TRBJ2-4	NA	NA	TGTGCCAGTAGTATCGGTGGAAACATTCAGTACTTC	CASSIGGNIQYF
TRBV5-6	TRBJ2-3	NA	NA	TGTGCCAGCAGCCTTAGAATTTCCACAGATACGCAGTATTTT	CASSLRISTDTQYF
TRBV6-1	TRBJ1-1	NA	NA	TGTGCCAGCAGGGACATGGGTGAAGTCAAGGCTTTCTTT	CASRDMGEVKAFF
TRBV28	TRBJ2-1	NA	TRBD2	TGTGCCAGCAGCCTCCCCACGGGACTAGCGGGAGTCGAGGAGCAGTTCTTC	CASSLPTGLAGVEEQFF
TRBV25-1	TRBJ2-2	NA	TRBD2	TGTGCCAGCAGTGCGGCACTAGCGGGAAGGGGTATCGGGGAGCTGTTTTTT	CASSAALAGRGIGELFF
TRBV7-2	TRBJ1-5	NA	NA	TGTGCCAGCAGCTACACGTGGCAGCCCCAGCATTTT	CASSYTWQPQHF
TRBV29-1	TRBJ2-7	few	NA	TGCAGCGTTGCAGCCCCCGGGACCAACGAGCAGTACTTC	CSVAAPGTNEQYF
TRBV7-2	TRBJ1-5	NA	TRBD1	TGTGCCAGCAGCTTAGGGAACAGGGGGGGCCAGCATTTT	CASSLGNRGGQHF
TRBV19	TRBJ1-2	NA	NA	TGTGCCAGTAGTATGACCAGGGGTGTTCTCTCGGGCTACACCTTC	CASSMTRGVLSGYTF
TRBV29-1	TRBJ1-2	NA	NA	TGCAGCGTATTCGGTGACGGGCAAAACTATGGCTACACCTTC	CSVFGDGQNYGYTF
TRBV2	TRBJ1-1	few	TRBD1	TGTGCCAGCAGGGGACAGACTATTCGCAACACTGAAGCTTTCTTT	CASRGQTIRNTEAFF
TRBV2	TRBJ2-2	NA	TRBD2	TGTGCCAGCATCCCGGGACTAGCGGGGCCCGCCGGGGAGCTGTTTTTT	CASIPGLAGPAGELFF
TRBV7-2	TRBJ2-7	NA	NA	TGTGCCAGCAGCTTATCAGTTAACTACGAGCAGTACTTC	CASSLSVNYEQYF
TRBV4-3	TRBJ1-3	few	TRBD1	TGCGCCAGCAGCCAAGGGACAGGGTTCGGAAACACCATATATTTT	CASSQGTGFGNTIYF